This TCR beta chain was sequenced in a study of human thymus T cells. Sequencing used immunoSEQ multiplex PCR; TCRdb keeps in-frame clones, though not all of them. Of roughly 120,000 clones in the sample, about 95% were seen once. With respect to this clone: Its matching antigen is unknown.

The germline gives CDR1 SGHRS, CDR2 YFSETQ. Germline trimming cut 0 bases from V and 4 bases from J; bases unmatched to any gene: 3. This CDR3 region has 14 residues. Corrective cardiac surgery supplied the resected thymus tissue. Donor material was obtained from healthy Finnish infants undergoing corrective surgery for congenital heart defects. Study observations and caveats: Thymic and blood repertoires appeared to show biased V and J gene usage. In unrelated individuals, thymic repertoires overlapped highly, according to related research.

This TCR came from a boy under three years old with a congenital heart defect but otherwise immunologically healthy. Input material: thymus tissue. The rearrangement joins TRBV5-1 to TRBJ1-1; 7 nucleotides align to TRBD1. The DNA for the CDR3 is TGCGCCAGCAGCTTGGCCTCAGGGGGCACTGAAGCTTTCTTT. This gives the protein CASSLASGGTEAFF.